This T cell receptor (beta chain) was profiled in a study of blood T cell repertoires in COVID-19. Germline assignment: CDR1 MNHEY and CDR2 SVGEGT. This CDR3 contains 16 residues. With 0 bases removed from V and 2 bases from J, the gap between germline ends came to 12 bases. This table comes from immunoSEQ multiplex PCR, and its TCRdb copy is limited to in-frame clones, with some not included. The profile shows 70,000 to 85,000 clones, around 84% of them singletons. The clonotype was recovered from a woman aged 80 or over in a cohort sampled during active or convalescent COVID-19. The V call is TRBV6-2 or TRBV6-3, the J call TRBJ2-3; tentatively, D is TRBD2 (6 bases). The sequencing sample was made of peripheral blood. The CDR3 reads CASSYSPGAVTDTQYF. The DNA of the CDR3 is TGTGCCAGCAGTTACTCCCCGGGAGCTGTCACAGATACGCAGTATTTT.